This is a list of T cell receptor beta chains from one sample in a study of vaccination and CD4 T cells after COVID-19. A single record per CDR3 protein comes from TCRdb applying MiXCR to the PCR reads. The data show 30,000 or so distinct CDR3 sequences, about 49% seen once. The sequenced sample was CD4+ T cells from blood, obtained about 7 months after SARS-CoV-2 vaccination. These receptors all come from a human donor who had recovered from COVID-19. CDR3s include the opening cysteine and the closing phenylalanine or tryptophan. The D gene is left open where the match is weak. Expanded clones get a size class; other rows say once, few or many, or leave the size out.

size	V	J	D	CDR3	DNA
-	TRBV20-1	TRBJ1-5	TRBD1	CSASPGQGHQPQHF	TGCAGTGCTTCCCCGGGACAGGGGCATCAGCCCCAGCATTTT
-	TRBV20-1	TRBJ1-2	-	CSQTPVVDGYTF	TGCAGTCAGACCCCTGTTGTCGATGGCTACACCTTC
-	TRBV20-1	TRBJ1-1	-	CSARPGGVNTEAFF	TGCAGTGCTAGACCCGGGGGAGTGAACACTGAAGCTTTCTTT
-	TRBV6-1	TRBJ1-2	TRBD1	CASSNTGASNYGYTF	TGTGCCAGCAGTAATACAGGGGCCAGTAACTATGGCTACACCTTC
-	TRBV7-9	TRBJ2-5	-	CASSSLGVETQYF	TGTGCCAGCAGCTCCCTGGGTGTGGAGACCCAGTACTTC
few	TRBV28	TRBJ1-2	-	CASSFRAGHGYTF	TGTGCCAGCAGTTTTCGGGCAGGGCATGGCTACACCTTC
few	TRBV7-3	TRBJ2-3	-	CASSHPGTTDTQYF	TGTGCCAGCAGCCATCCCGGGACAACAGATACGCAGTATTTT
-	TRBV6-1	TRBJ2-3	TRBD1	CASRSTGTDTQYF	TGTGCCAGCAGATCGACAGGGACAGATACGCAGTATTTT
once	TRBV7-3	TRBJ2-7	TRBD1	CASQGDSYEQYF	TGTGCCAGCCAGGGGGATTCCTACGAGCAGTACTTC
-	TRBV7-9	TRBJ1-5	TRBD1	CASSAGTGLATQPQHF	TGTGCCAGCAGCGCCGGGACAGGGTTGGCGACTCAGCCCCAGCATTTT
-	TRBV7-8	TRBJ1-5	-	CASSLSVAAQHF	TGTGCCAGCAGCTTAAGTGTGGCGGCCCAGCATTTT
-	TRBV12-3/TRBV12-4	TRBJ2-1	TRBD1	CASTMRGQRIRNEQFF	TGTGCCAGCACCATGAGGGGACAGAGAATTAGGAATGAGCAGTTCTTC
-	TRBV28	TRBJ1-2	-	CASSRLGGYTF	TGTGCCAGCAGTCGATTAGGTGGCTACACCTTC
-	TRBV7-3	TRBJ2-1	-	CASSSGPEGTNEQFF	TGTGCCAGCAGCTCGGGACCAGAGGGAACCAATGAGCAGTTCTTC
-	TRBV28	TRBJ1-5	-	CASRYSRGNNQPQHF	TGTGCCAGCAGGTATTCCAGGGGAAACAATCAGCCCCAGCATTTT
few	TRBV6-1	TRBJ2-5	TRBD1	CASSPGDRVKTQYF	TGTGCCAGCAGCCCCGGGGACAGGGTCAAGACCCAGTACTTC
-	TRBV28	TRBJ1-1	-	CASILFRLGNTEAFF	TGTGCCAGCATTCTTTTTCGTTTGGGGAACACTGAAGCTTTCTTT
-	TRBV5-4	TRBJ2-7	-	CASSLEFRGEQYF	TGTGCCAGCAGCTTGGAGTTCCGTGGCGAGCAGTACTTC
-	TRBV25-1	TRBJ2-5	TRBD2	CASQQGGWVETQYF	TGTGCCAGCCAGCAGGGAGGGTGGGTAGAGACCCAGTACTTC
few	TRBV19	TRBJ2-3	-	CASSPRGRETIDTQYF	TGTGCCAGTAGTCCCAGGGGGCGGGAGACGATTGATACGCAGTATTTT
-	TRBV10-3	TRBJ1-6	TRBD1	CAISEGTVYNSPLHF	TGTGCCATCAGTGAGGGGACAGTTTACAATTCACCCCTCCACTTT
-	TRBV29-1	TRBJ1-1	TRBD1	CSSRQGAITEAFF	TGCAGCTCCCGACAGGGGGCTATCACTGAAGCTTTCTTT
-	TRBV6-5	TRBJ2-4	TRBD1	CASSLSGTGHIQYF	TGTGCCAGCAGTTTATCCGGGACAGGTCACATTCAGTACTTC
-	TRBV6-1	TRBJ1-1	-	CASSEGLRNTEAFF	TGTGCCAGCAGTGAAGGGCTGAGGAACACTGAAGCTTTCTTT
-	TRBV10-3	TRBJ2-3	TRBD1	CATQGETDTQYF	TGTGCCACTCAGGGGGAGACAGATACGCAGTATTTT
few	TRBV6-2/TRBV6-3	TRBJ1-5	TRBD1	CASRIRGQGENQPQHF	TGTGCCAGCAGAATCAGAGGACAGGGAGAAAATCAGCCCCAGCATTTT
-	TRBV6-1	TRBJ1-1	TRBD1	CASNTGVTEAFF	TGTGCCAGCAATACAGGGGTGACTGAAGCTTTCTTT
-	TRBV7-3	TRBJ2-1	TRBD2	CASSHLSGRAASDNEQFF	TGTGCCAGCAGCCACCTTAGCGGGAGGGCCGCAAGCGACAATGAGCAGTTCTTC
-	TRBV28	TRBJ2-3	-	CASSSDSSNTDTQYF	TGTGCCAGCAGTTCGGACAGTTCAAACACAGATACGCAGTATTTT
-	TRBV19	TRBJ2-7	TRBD2	CASSYGLADYEQYF	TGTGCCAGTAGTTATGGACTAGCGGACTACGAGCAGTACTTC
-	TRBV11-2	TRBJ1-5	-	CASSLDQSQPQHF	TGTGCCAGCAGCTTAGATCAAAGTCAGCCCCAGCATTTT
-	TRBV6-5	TRBJ2-5	-	CASSYSVGRVETQYF	TGTGCCAGCAGTTATTCCGTGGGCAGGGTGGAGACCCAGTACTTC
-	TRBV7-6	TRBJ2-3	TRBD1	CASSLSGTVTDTQYF	TGTGCCAGCAGCTTATCCGGGACAGTGACAGATACGCAGTATTTT
-	TRBV5-4	TRBJ1-1	-	CASSFGVGTEAFF	TGTGCCAGCAGCTTTGGGGTGGGCACTGAAGCTTTCTTT
few	TRBV28	TRBJ2-7	TRBD1	CASSPSQGTGLNEQYF	TGTGCCAGCAGTCCATCTCAGGGGACAGGGCTCAACGAGCAGTACTTC
few	TRBV28	TRBJ2-2	-	CASSSRAVLNTGELFF	TGTGCCAGCAGTTCCCGGGCCGTACTGAACACCGGGGAGCTGTTTTTT